Reported below is one TCR beta chain. Germline CDR1 SQVTM, CDR2 ANQGSEA. V dropped 6 bases and J dropped 1 base, with 10 bases sitting between them. CDR3 length equals 13 residues. These data belong to a study of blood T cell repertoires in COVID-19. Study context: T cells, B-cell-depleted T cells, or PBMCs supplied cDNA or gDNA.

As handled by the study authors: Quantification of nucleated cells was approximated via reference gene primer amplification. Generated by immunoSEQ multiplex PCR, the TCRdb table keeps only in-frame clones and is missing some. The DNA gave D and trimming, while V, J and clone size come from that table. The sample shows some 360,000 clones, approximately 87% of them seen only once. The chain combines TRBV29-1 with TRBJ1-3, with TRBD1 as a possible D gene (5 bases). The source is a woman in her sixties or seventies with COVID-19, enrolled during active disease. Sequences were obtained from peripheral blood. The CDR3 sequence is CSVLQGSGNTIYF. In nucleotides, the CDR3 is TGCAGCGTCCTCCAGGGTTCTGGAAACACCATATATTTT.